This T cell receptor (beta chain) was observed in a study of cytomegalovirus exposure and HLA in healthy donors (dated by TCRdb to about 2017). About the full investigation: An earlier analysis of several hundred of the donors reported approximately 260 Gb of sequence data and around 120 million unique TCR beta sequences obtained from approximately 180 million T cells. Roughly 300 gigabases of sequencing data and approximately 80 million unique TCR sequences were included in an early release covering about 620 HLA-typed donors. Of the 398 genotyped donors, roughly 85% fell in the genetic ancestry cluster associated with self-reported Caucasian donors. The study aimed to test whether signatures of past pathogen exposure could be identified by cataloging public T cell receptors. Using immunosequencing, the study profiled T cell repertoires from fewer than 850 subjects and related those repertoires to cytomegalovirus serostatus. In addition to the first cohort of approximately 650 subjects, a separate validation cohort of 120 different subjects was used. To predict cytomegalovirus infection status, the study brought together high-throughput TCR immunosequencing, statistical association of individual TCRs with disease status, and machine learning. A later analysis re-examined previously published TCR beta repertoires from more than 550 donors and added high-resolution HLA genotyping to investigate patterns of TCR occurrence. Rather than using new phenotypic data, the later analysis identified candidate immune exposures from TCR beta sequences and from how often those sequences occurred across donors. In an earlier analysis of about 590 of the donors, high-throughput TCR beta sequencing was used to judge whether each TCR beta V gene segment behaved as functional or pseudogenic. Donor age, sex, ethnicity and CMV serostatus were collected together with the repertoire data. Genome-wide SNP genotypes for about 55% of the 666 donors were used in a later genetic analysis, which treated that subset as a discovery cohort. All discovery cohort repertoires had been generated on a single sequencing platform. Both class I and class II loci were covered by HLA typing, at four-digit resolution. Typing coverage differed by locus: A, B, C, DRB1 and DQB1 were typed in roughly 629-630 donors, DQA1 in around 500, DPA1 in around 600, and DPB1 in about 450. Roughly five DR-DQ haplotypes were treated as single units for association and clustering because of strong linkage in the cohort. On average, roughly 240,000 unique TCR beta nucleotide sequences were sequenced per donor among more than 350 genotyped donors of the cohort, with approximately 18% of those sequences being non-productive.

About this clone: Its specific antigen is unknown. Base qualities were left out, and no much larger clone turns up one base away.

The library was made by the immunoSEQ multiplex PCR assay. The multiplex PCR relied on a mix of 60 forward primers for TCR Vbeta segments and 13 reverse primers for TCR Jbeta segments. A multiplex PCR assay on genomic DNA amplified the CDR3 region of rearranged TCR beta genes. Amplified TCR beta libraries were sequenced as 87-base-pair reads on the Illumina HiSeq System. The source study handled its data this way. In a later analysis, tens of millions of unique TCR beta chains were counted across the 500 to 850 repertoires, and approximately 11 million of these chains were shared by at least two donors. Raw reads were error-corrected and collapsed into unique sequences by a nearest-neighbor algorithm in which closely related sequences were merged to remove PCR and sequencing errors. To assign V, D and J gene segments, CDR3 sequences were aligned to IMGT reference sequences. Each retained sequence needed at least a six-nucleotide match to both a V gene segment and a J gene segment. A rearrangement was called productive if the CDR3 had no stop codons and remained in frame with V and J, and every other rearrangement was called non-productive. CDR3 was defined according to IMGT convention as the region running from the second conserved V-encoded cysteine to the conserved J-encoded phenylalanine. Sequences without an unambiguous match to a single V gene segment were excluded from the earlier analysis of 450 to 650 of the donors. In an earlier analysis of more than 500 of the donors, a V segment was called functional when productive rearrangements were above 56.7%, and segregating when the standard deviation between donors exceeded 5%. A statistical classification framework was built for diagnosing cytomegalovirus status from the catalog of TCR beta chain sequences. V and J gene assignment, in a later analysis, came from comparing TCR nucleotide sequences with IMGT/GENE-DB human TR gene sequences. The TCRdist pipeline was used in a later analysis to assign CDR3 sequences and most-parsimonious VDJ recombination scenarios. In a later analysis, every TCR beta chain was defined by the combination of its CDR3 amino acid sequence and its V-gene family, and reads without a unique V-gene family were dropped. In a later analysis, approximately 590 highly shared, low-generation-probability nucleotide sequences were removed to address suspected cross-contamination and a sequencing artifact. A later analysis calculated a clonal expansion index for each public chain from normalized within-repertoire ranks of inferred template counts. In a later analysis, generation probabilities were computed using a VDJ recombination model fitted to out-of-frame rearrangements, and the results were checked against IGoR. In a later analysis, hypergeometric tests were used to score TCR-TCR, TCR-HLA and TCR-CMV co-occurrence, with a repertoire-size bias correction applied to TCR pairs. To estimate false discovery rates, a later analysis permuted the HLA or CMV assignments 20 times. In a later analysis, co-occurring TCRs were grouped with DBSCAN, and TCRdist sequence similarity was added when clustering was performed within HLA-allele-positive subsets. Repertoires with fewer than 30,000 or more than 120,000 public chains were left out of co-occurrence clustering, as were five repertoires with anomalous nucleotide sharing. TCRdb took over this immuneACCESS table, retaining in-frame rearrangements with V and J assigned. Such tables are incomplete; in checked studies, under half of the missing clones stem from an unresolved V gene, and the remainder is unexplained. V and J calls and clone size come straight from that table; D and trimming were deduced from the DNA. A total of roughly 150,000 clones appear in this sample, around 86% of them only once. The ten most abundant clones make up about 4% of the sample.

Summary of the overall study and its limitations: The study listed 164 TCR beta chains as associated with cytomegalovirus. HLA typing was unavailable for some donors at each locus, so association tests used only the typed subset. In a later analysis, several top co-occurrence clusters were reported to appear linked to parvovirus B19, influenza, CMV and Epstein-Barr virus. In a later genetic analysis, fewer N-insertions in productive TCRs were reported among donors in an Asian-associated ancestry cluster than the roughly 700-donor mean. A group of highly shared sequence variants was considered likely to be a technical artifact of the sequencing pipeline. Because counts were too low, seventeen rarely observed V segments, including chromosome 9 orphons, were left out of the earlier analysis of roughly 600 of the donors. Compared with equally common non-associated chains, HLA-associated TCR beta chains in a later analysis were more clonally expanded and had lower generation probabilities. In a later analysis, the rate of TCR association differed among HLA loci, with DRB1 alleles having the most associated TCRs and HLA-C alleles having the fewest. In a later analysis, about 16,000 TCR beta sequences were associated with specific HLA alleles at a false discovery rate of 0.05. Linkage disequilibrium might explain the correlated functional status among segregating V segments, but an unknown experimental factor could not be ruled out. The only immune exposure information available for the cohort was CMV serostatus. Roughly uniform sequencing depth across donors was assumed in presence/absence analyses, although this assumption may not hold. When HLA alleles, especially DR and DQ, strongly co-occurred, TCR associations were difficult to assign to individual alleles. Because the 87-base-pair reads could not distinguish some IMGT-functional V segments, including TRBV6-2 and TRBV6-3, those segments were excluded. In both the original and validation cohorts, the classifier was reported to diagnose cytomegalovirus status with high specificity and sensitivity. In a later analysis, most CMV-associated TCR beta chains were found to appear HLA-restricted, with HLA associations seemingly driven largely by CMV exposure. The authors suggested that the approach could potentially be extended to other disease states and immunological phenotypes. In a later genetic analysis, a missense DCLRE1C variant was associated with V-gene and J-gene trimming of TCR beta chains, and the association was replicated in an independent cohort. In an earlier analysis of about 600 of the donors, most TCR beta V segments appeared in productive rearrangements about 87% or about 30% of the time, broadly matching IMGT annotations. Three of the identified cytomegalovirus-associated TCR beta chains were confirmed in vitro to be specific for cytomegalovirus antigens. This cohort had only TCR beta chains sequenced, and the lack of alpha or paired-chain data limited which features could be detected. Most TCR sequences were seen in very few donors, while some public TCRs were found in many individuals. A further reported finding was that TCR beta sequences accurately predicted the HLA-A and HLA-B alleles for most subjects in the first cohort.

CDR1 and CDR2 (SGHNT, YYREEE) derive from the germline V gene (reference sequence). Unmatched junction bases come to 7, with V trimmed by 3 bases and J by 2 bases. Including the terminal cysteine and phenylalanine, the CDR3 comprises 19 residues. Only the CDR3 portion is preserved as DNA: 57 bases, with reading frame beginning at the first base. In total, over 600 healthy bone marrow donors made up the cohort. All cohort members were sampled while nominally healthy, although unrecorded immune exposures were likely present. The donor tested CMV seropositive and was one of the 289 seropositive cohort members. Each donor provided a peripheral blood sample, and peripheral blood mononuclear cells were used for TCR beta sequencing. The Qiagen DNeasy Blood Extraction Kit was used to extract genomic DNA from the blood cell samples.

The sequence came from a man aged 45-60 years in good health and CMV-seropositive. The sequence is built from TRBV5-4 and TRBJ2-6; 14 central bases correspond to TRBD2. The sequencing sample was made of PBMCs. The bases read TGTGCCAGCAGCTCAGGCAAGGGACTAGCGGGAGCTGGGGCCAACGTCCTGACTTTC. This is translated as CASSSGKGLAGAGANVLTF.